This entry describes one T cell receptor (beta chain). The data originate from a study of shared T cell receptors in the human thymus. V lost 0 bases to trimming and J lost 12 bases; unmatched junction nucleotides: 10. This CDR3 has 14 residues. Germline-derived CDR1 and CDR2 are SGHDN and FVKESK. Sequenced by immunoSEQ multiplex PCR; TCRdb stores in-frame clones only, minus some. The table lists fewer than 700,000 clones, around nine tenths of them singletons. The data were also submitted as part of a second study, on human thymus T cells. From that paper: The people who donated were healthy Finnish babies having corrective surgery for congenital heart defects. The thymus tissue came from resections taken during corrective heart surgery.

The sample consisted of thymocytes. The source is a boy in the first two years of life with a congenital heart defect. The rearrangement links TRBV14 to TRBJ1-1; 7 bases agree with TRBD1. This chain's CDR3 is CASSQDQKGAFTFF. CDR3 bases: TGTGCCAGCAGCCAAGATCAAAAGGGGGCGTTTACTTTCTTT.